The present entry profiles one T cell receptor (beta chain) with its context. Its antigen remains unknown. A clone one base away is much larger, so this may be a read error. The source of the sample is a study of molecular identifiers for immune sequencing clone quantification. Study-wide points: Investigators reportedly could detect spiked Jurkat TCR RNA from one cell among approximately 970,000 naive cells. The study found clones above 20 RNA copies held over 98% of effector molecules and under 1% in naive cells.

For naive CD8 T cells, sorting used the CD8+CD4-CCR7+CD45RA+ phenotype. From the PCR reads, TCRdb called clonotypes with MiXCR, one entry per CDR3 protein. The repertoire includes about 640,000 distinct CDR3 sequences, just under 20% of them detected once, and 0.75% to 0.95% sits in the top ten. This CDR3 region has 14 residues. Germline V CDR1 and CDR2: MDHEN, SYDVKM. This chain links TRBV28 with TRBJ2-1; no reliable D call. This clonotype originated in a human donor in good health. Some libraries in this study had Jurkat cell RNA spiked in. Sequenced: naive CD8+ T cells from blood, with Jurkat cell RNA spiked in. Indicated subset: FACS-sorted CD8+CD4-CCR7+CD45RA+ naive T cells. The DNA of the CDR3 is TGTGCCAGCAGGCCCGACACTTCCTACAATGGGCAGTTCTTC. Its translation is CASRPDTSYNGQFF.